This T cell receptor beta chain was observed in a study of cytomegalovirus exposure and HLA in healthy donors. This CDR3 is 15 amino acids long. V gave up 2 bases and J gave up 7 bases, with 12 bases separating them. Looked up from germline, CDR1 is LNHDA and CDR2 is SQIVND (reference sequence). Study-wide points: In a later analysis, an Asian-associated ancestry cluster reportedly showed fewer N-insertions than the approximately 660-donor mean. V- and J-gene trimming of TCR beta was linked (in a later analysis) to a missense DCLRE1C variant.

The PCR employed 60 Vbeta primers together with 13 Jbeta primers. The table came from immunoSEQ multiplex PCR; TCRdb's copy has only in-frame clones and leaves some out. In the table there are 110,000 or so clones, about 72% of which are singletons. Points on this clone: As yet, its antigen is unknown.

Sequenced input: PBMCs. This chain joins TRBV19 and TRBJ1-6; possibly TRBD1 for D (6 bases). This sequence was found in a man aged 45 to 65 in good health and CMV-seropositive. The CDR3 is CASSILGGRNSPLHF. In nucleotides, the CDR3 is TGTGCCAGTAGTATATTAGGGGGAAGGAATTCACCCCTCCACTTT.